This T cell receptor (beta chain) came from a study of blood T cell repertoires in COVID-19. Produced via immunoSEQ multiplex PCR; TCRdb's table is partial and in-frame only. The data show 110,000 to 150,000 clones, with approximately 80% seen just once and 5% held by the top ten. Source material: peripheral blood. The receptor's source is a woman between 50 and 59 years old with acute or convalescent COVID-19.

The CDR3: CAISESKVVEDTQYF. CDR3 sequence (DNA): TGTGCCATCAGTGAGTCGAAAGTGGTAGAAGATACGCAGTATTTT. The chain recombines TRBV10-3 with TRBJ2-3; D ambiguous. This CDR3 contains 15 residues. Germline V CDR1 and CDR2: ENHRY, SYGVKD. V was clipped by 0 bases and J by 5 bases, with 12 bases between them.